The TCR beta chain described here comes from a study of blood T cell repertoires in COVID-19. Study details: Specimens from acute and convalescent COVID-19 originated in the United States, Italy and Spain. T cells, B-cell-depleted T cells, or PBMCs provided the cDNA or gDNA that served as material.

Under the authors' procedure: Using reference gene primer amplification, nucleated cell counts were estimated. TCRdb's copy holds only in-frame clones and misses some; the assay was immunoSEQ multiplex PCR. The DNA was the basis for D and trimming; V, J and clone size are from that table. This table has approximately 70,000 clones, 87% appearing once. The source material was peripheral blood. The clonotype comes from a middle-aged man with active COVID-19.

The CDR3 protein is CASSQVEFGTGATDTQYF. CDR3 sequence (DNA): TGCGCCAGCAGCCAAGTGGAGTTTGGGACAGGAGCCACAGATACGCAGTATTTT. The J gene is TRBJ2-3, the V gene TRBV4-3, with 8 bases identical to TRBD1. Trimming cost V 1 base and J 2 bases; bases outside gene matches: 11. The CDR3 is 18 residues long. Germline CDR1 LGHNA, CDR2 YSLEER.